These 13 T cell receptor beta chains came from one sample sequenced in a study of T cells in Graves' hyperthyroidism and ophthalmopathy. Authors of the study amplified TCR beta CDR3 regions from RNA transcripts. First-round RT-PCR targeting the TCR CDR3 was performed with the HTBI primer set. TCRdb re-derived calls from the multiplex PCR reads in MiXCR, one entry per CDR3 protein. Among about 400,000 distinct CDR3 sequences listed, roughly 13% were seen once. Sequencing was done on a sample of blood. These receptors all come from a woman in her late teens or twenties with Graves' hyperthyroidism.

This clonotype was recorded a few times. This sequence joins TRBV5-1 and TRBJ1-1, with TRBD1 matching 8 bases. With 3 bases clipped from V and 0 bases from J, the junction kept 16 bases outside the gene matches. Germline assignment: CDR1 SGHRS and CDR2 YFSETQ. The CDR3 is 19 residues long. The CDR3: CASSSIGQGQWGLNTEAFF. The CDR3 DNA sequence: TGCGCCAGCAGCTCAATCGGACAGGGTCAATGGGGGCTGAACACTGAAGCTTTCTTT.

V and J are TRBV15 and TRBJ2-1; TRBD2 matches 9 bases. V lost 0 bases to trimming and J lost 7 bases; unmatched junction nucleotides: 4. The germline V gene has CDR1 LNHNV and CDR2 YYDKDF (reference sequence). The CDR3 length is 15 residues. The CDR3 coding sequence is TGTGCCACCAGCAGAGAGCGGGAGGGCAGAAATGAGCAGTTCTTC. This codes for CATSREREGRNEQFF.

In its sample, this clonotype was seen many times. As DNA, the CDR3 is TGTGCCAGCACCCTAGGAAGGACGTCCACTGAAGCTTTCTTT. Amino acids: CASTLGRTSTEAFF. The chain recombines TRBV12-3 or TRBV12-4 with TRBJ1-1; D not resolved. Trimming shortened V by 7 bases and J by 4 bases, and 16 bases separated the two germline ends. CDR3 size: 14 residues.

Only a few counts were recorded for this clonotype. The chain combines TRBV11-2 with TRBJ2-7; 8 bases are shared with TRBD2. Trimming cost V 3 bases and J 0 bases; bases outside gene matches: 10. The CDR3 contains 17 residues. Per germline, CDR1 SGHAT and CDR2 FQNNGV. This CDR3 is CASSLGASGRHSYEQYF. Written as DNA, the CDR3 is TGTGCCAGCAGCTTGGGGGCTAGCGGGCGACACTCCTACGAGCAGTACTTC.

This clonotype was seen ten or more times. V is TRBV3-1 and J is TRBJ1-2; D is ambiguous. Looked up from germline, CDR1 is LGHDT and CDR2 is YNNKEL (reference sequence). V lost 4 bases to trimming and J lost 8 bases, with 14 bases between them. This CDR3 comprises 13 residues. Here the CDR3 reads CASSLRGLIGYTF. In DNA form, the CDR3 reads TGTGCCAGCAGCCTCCGCGGTTTGATCGGCTACACCTTC.

This clonotype was seen many times. This sequence joins TRBV28 and TRBJ1-1, with TRBD1 as a possible D gene (5 bases). The V end was cut by 1 base, the J end by 5 bases, with 8 bases between. The CDR3 runs to 13 residues. Germline assignment: CDR1 MDHEN and CDR2 SYDVKM. CDR3 residues: CASSLLGVTEAFF. CDR3 sequence (DNA): TGTGCCAGCAGTTTATTGGGGGTTACTGAAGCTTTCTTT.

This clonotype occurred many times. The CDR3 bases are TGTGCCAGCAGTCCGACTAGCGGGAGCCCTGAGACCCAGTACTTC. Protein: CASSPTSGSPETQYF. The V gene is TRBV12-3 or TRBV12-4, the J gene TRBJ2-5; 12 nucleotides line up with TRBD2. The CDR3 spans 15 residues. The ends lost 5 bases at V and 5 bases at J; junction bases unmatched: 6.

This clonotype was observed many times. The rearrangement uses TRBV5-1 and TRBJ2-7; D may be TRBD1 (5 bases). CDR3 size: 14 residues. CDR1 and CDR2 (germline): SGHRS, YFSETQ. V was cut by 0 bases and J by 4 bases, with 11 bases left in between. CDR3 in amino acids: CASSLEGDIYEQYF. The CDR3 DNA sequence: TGCGCCAGCAGCTTGGAAGGGGATATTTACGAGCAGTACTTC.

This clonotype came up many times. The rearrangement links TRBV12-3 or TRBV12-4 to TRBJ2-7; D assignment may be TRBD1 or TRBD2 (5 bases each). V lost 3 bases, J lost 5 bases, and 8 bases lay in between. CDR3 length: 12 residues. This CDR3 is CASSFWGNEQYF. As DNA, the CDR3 is TGTGCCAGCAGTTTTTGGGGGAACGAGCAGTACTTC.

The DNA for the CDR3 is TGTGCCATCAGTGACTCCGACAGGGGCTATGGCTACACCTTC. It translates to CAISDSDRGYGYTF. The J gene is TRBJ1-2, the V gene TRBV10-3; TRBD1 matches 8 bases. Germline CDR1 is ENHRY and CDR2 is SYGVKD. After removal of 3 bases from V and 4 bases from J, the junction contained 4 bases not matched to a gene. CDR3 length: 14 amino acids.

This rearrangement joins TRBV11-2 to TRBJ1-3; D gene ambiguous. V was clipped by 4 bases and J by 4 bases, with 14 bases between them. Germline V gene sequence: CDR1 SGHAT, CDR2 FQNNGV. The CDR3 has 15 residues. The CDR3 loop reads CASSSPPLAGNTIYF. The CDR3 bases are TGTGCCAGCAGCTCCCCCCCCCTGGCAGGAAACACCATATATTTT.

CDR3 region: CASSLDRDSYNEQFF. The CDR3 region has the DNA TGTGCCAGCAGTTTGGACAGGGACTCCTACAATGAGCAGTTCTTC. The chain links TRBV27 to TRBJ2-1, with 8 bases fitting TRBD1. Germline trimming cut 3 bases from V and 0 bases from J; bases unmatched to any gene: 1. Germline lookup yields CDR1 MNHEY and CDR2 SMNVEV (reference sequence). There are 15 residues in the CDR3.

This clonotype was recorded many times. CDR3 in DNA: TGTGCCAGCAGCTTAGGTGGGGTAACCAAAAACATTCAGTACTTC. As protein: CASSLGGVTKNIQYF. The chain has TRBV7-2 and TRBJ2-4; D ambiguous. V was trimmed by 1 base and J by 2 bases, leaving 9 bases between them. Looked up from germline, CDR1 is SGHTA and CDR2 is FQGNSA. The CDR3 spans 15 residues.